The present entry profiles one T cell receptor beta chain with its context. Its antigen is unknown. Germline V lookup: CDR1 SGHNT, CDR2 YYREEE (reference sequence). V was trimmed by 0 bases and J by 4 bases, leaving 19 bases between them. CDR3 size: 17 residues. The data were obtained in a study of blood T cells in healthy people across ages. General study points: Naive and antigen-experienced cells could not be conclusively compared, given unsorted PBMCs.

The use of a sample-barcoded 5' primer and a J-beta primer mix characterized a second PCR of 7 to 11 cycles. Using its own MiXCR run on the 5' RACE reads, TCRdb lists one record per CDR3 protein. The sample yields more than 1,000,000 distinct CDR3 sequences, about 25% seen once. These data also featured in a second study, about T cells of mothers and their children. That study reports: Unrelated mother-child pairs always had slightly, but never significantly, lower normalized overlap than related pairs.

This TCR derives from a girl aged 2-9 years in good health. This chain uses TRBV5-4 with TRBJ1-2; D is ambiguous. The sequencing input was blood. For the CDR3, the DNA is TGTGCCAGCAGCTTGGAAAAGGGTGGAGATTCCCCCTATGGCTACACCTTC. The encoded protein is CASSLEKGGDSPYGYTF.